These T cell receptor beta chains were read from a single sample in a study of blood T cell repertoires in COVID-19. Data came from immunoSEQ multiplex PCR; TCRdb stores just in-frame clones and leaves some out. The table has over 200,000 clones, around nine tenths seen once. Sequenced material: peripheral blood. The receptors here all came from a man aged 35-49 years with acute or convalescent COVID-19. The CDR3 runs from the conserved cysteine through the conserved F or W. D genes are given only for firm matches. Clone size appears in some rows only: once, few, many, or a class for an expanded clone.

.	TRBJ2-5	TRBV11-2	TRBD2	TGTGCCAGCAGCACCAGGGCGGGGGGCCAAGAGACCCAGTACTTC	CASSTRAGGQETQYF
few	TRBJ1-4	TRBV14	.	TGTGCCAGCAGCCAAGTTTCGGGAACTAATGAAAAACTGTTTTTT	CASSQVSGTNEKLFF
.	TRBJ2-5	TRBV15	.	TGTGCCACCTCTGCGGACAGATTTCAAGAGACCCAGTACTTC	CATSADRFQETQYF
many	TRBJ1-6	TRBV4-1	.	TGCGCCAGCAGCCAAGATCCTACGGGTTATAATTCACCCCTCCACTTT	CASSQDPTGYNSPLHF
.	TRBJ2-2	TRBV7-6	TRBD2	TGTGCCAGCAGCTTAGCCCTAGCGGGAGGAAACACCGGGGAGCTGTTTTTT	CASSLALAGGNTGELFF
.	TRBJ2-3	TRBV19	TRBD2	TGTGCCAGTAGTATGACTAGCGGGGGCACAGATACGCAGTATTTT	CASSMTSGGTDTQYF
.	TRBJ2-5	TRBV6-5	.	TGTGCCAGCAGGAGAGGGGGGGCCCGTGAGACCCAGTACTTC	CASRRGGARETQYF
.	TRBJ2-7	TRBV4-1	.	TGCGCCAGCAGCCAAGAGATTTTGGTAGAGGTCCCCTACGAGCAGTACTTC	CASSQEILVEVPYEQYF
.	TRBJ1-6	TRBV9	TRBD1	TGTGCCAGCAGCGTAGTGGACAGGGGGGATTCACCCCTCCACTTT	CASSVVDRGDSPLHF
.	TRBJ2-5	TRBV18	TRBD1	TGTGCCAGCTCACCAGCAGGGGGAGTCGTAAAGACCCAGTACTTC	CASSPAGGVVKTQYF
.	TRBJ2-2	TRBV19	.	TGTGCCAGTAGTACCGTTATCGGTGTGAGAGGGGAGCTGTTTTTT	CASSTVIGVRGELFF
.	TRBJ1-6	TRBV30	.	TGTGCCTGGCGCTTAACGGTGACACCCCTCCACTTT	CAWRLTVTPLHF
.	TRBJ2-3	TRBV7-9	TRBD1	TGTGCCAGCAGCCTTCGACAGGGAAGCACAGATACGCAGTATTTT	CASSLRQGSTDTQYF
.	TRBJ1-1	TRBV7-9	.	TGTGCCAGCAGCTCCCTTAACGGGGACACTGAAGCTTTCTTT	CASSSLNGDTEAFF
.	TRBJ1-1	TRBV5-1	.	TGCGCCAGCAGCTTAACGGGCACTGAAGCTTTCTTT	CASSLTGTEAFF
.	TRBJ1-5	TRBV11-2	TRBD1	TGTGCCAGCAGCCTCCTGACAGGGAACAATCAGCCCCAGCATTTT	CASSLLTGNNQPQHF
.	TRBJ2-7	TRBV2	TRBD1	TGTGCCAGCAGGAGGGACAGTTCCTACGAGCAGTACTTC	CASRRDSSYEQYF
.	TRBJ2-2	TRBV6-5	.	TGTGCCAGCAGTTACCTTGCGGGAAACACCGGGGAGCTGTTTTTT	CASSYLAGNTGELFF
.	TRBJ1-4	TRBV19	TRBD1	TGTGCCAGTAGTTTCCTCAGGGGGCGCATTGAAAAACTGTTTTTT	CASSFLRGRIEKLFF
.	TRBJ2-3	TRBV6-5	TRBD1	TGTGCCAGCAGAACCGGGACAGGGAGAGATACGCAGTATTTT	CASRTGTGRDTQYF
.	TRBJ2-3	TRBV30	.	TGTGCCTGGAACAGGGTCCGCACAGATACGCAGTATTTT	CAWNRVRTDTQYF
many	TRBJ2-6	TRBV27	.	TGTGCCAGCAGTTTGGGCTTACCCTCTGGGGCCAACGTCCTGACTTTC	CASSLGLPSGANVLTF
.	TRBJ1-2	TRBV27	TRBD1	TGTGCCAGCAGTGCCATGACAGGGGGCGCTGGCTACACCTTC	CASSAMTGGAGYTF
.	TRBJ1-4	TRBV5-5	.	TGTGCCTCCGCGGTAGCCTATAATGAAAAACTGTTTTTT	CASAVAYNEKLFF
.	TRBJ1-1	TRBV19	.	TGTGCCAGTAAGCGGATGAACACTGAAGCTTTCTTT	CASKRMNTEAFF
.	TRBJ1-3	TRBV7-9	TRBD1	TGTGCCAGCAGCTTGAGACAGGGGGAGGAAAACACCATATATTTT	CASSLRQGEENTIYF
.	TRBJ1-1	TRBV28	TRBD1	TGTGCCAGCAGTTTATTCCTCGGACAGGGGCCCATGAACACTGAAGCTTTCTTT	CASSLFLGQGPMNTEAFF
.	TRBJ1-1	TRBV4-1	.	TGCGCCAGCAGCCCAGGTGACAGTCTCGTGTCAGCTTTCTTT	CASSPGDSLVSAFF
once	TRBJ2-2	TRBV7-9	TRBD1	TGTGCCAGCAGCTCACCCAGGACAGGGGGTTTTATGGACACCGGGGAGCTGTTTTTT	CASSSPRTGGFMDTGELFF
.	TRBJ2-3	TRBV4-1	TRBD1	TGCGCCAGCAGCCAAGTGGGACAGGGTGATACGCAGTATTTT	CASSQVGQGDTQYF
.	TRBJ1-1	TRBV19	TRBD1	TGTGCCAGTTCATGGGGCCTCGGGACAGGGGTTAGTATGAACACTGAAGCTTTCTTT	CASSWGLGTGVSMNTEAFF
.	TRBJ2-2	TRBV11-2	TRBD2	TGTGCCACCAAGCGGGAGGTGACCGGGGAGCTGTTTTTT	CATKREVTGELFF
.	TRBJ2-5	TRBV4-3	TRBD2	TGCGCCAGCAGCCAAAGGTGGGGGGGAGAGACCCAGTACTTC	CASSQRWGGETQYF
.	TRBJ1-4	TRBV5-1	.	TGCGCCAGCAGTTTCGACAGTATGGACGAAAAACTGTTTTTT	CASSFDSMDEKLFF
.	TRBJ2-7	TRBV6-5	TRBD1	TGTGCCAGCAGTTACCTGGACAGGGTAAGAAGCGAGCAGTACTTC	CASSYLDRVRSEQYF
.	TRBJ2-5	TRBV25-1	TRBD1	TGTGCCAGCTCCAATACAGGGGTGGAGACCCAGTACTTC	CASSNTGVETQYF
.	TRBJ2-7	TRBV4-1	.	TGCGCCAGCAGCCAAGGGGGAGTTTCCTACGAGCAGTACTTC	CASSQGGVSYEQYF
once	TRBJ1-2	TRBV2	TRBD1	TGTGCCAGCAAGGGGGACAGATTTAACTATGGCTACACCTTC	CASKGDRFNYGYTF
.	TRBJ2-7	TRBV5-1	TRBD2	TGCGCCAGCAACCCTCTGGCGGGAGAAGGGTACGAGCAGTACTTC	CASNPLAGEGYEQYF
.	TRBJ1-2	TRBV27	.	TGTGCCAGCAGTCGCCTCGGGCAGGGGATGGGAACTATGAGGTACACCTTC	CASSRLGQGMGTMRYTF
.	TRBJ1-6	TRBV7-9	.	TGTGCCAGCAGCTTAGCGGACGGGGGTTATTCACCCCTCCACTTT	CASSLADGGYSPLHF
.	TRBJ2-1	TRBV15	.	TGTGCCACCAGCAGAGAAGGAACAGGGTGGAATGAGCAGTTCTTC	CATSREGTGWNEQFF
.	TRBJ2-2	TRBV7-9	.	TGTGCCAGCATCAAACGGTCGGGCGGGGAGCTGTTTTTT	CASIKRSGGELFF
.	TRBJ2-2	TRBV11-2	TRBD1	TGTGCCAGCAGCGCGACAGGGTCTAACACCGGGGAGCTGTTTTTT	CASSATGSNTGELFF
.	TRBJ2-7	TRBV6-2/TRBV6-3	.	TGTGCCAGCAGCCCGGGACTTTTCTACGAGCAGTACTTC	CASSPGLFYEQYF